These T cell receptor beta chains were read from a single sample in a study of blood T cell repertoires in COVID-19. Profiling relied on immunoSEQ multiplex PCR, and the TCRdb table lists in-frame clones only, not all of them. The sample holds hundreds of thousands of clones, around 84% seen once. The material sequenced was peripheral blood. The receptor set was obtained from a man aged 35-49 years with acute or convalescent COVID-19. Each CDR3 is given with its conserved first and last residue.

>15|TRBJ1-1|TRBV4-1
CASSQMAGGYTEAFF
>20|TRBJ2-6|TRBV28
CASSLSGTGFSLGGANVLTF
>18|TRBJ2-1|TRBV24-1
CATSDIPRGASSYNEQFF
>14|TRBJ1-5|TRBV6-5
CASSYSGADQPQHF
>14|TRBJ1-2|TRBV14
CASSQDWGGYGYTF
>11|TRBJ1-2|TRBV23-1
CASSLLRGYTF
>15|TRBJ1-1|TRBV13
CASSLGGTGPTEAFF
>15|TRBJ1-1|TRBV5-4
CASSLVSGMNTEAFF
>15|TRBJ2-1|TRBV9
CASSVELAEYNEQFF
>13|TRBJ2-5|TRBV3-1/TRBV3-2
CASTLEGAETQYF
>12|TRBJ1-5|TRBV20-1
CSASSGDQPQHF
>13|TRBJ1-1|TRBV3-1/TRBV3-2
CASSHPGHTEAFF
>15|TRBJ2-1|TRBV19
CASRPGLASYNEQFF
>16|TRBJ2-5|TRBV9
CASSVGVGGAQETQYF
>15|TRBJ2-5|TRBV4-3
CASSQGNRAQETQYF
>15|TRBJ1-3|TRBV4-2
CASSSRDSSGNTIYF
>15|TRBJ2-2|TRBV5-4
CASSLDGGWTGELFF
>16|TRBJ2-1|TRBV27
CASSLFPSGVSNEQFF
>14|TRBJ2-5|TRBV30
CAWSGQGGSETQYF
>13|TRBJ1-1|TRBV29-1
CSVIGLMNTEAFF
>14|TRBJ2-1|TRBV4-1
CASSQGQGWDEQFF
>14|TRBJ2-1|TRBV5-1
CASSLAGGLPEQFF
>13|TRBJ1-1|TRBV30
CAWSPLQGSEAFF
>12|TRBJ2-2|TRBV2
CASGQNTGELFF
>17|TRBJ1-2|TRBV19
CASSPTGVGNSGYGYTF
>13|TRBJ1-2|TRBV5-1
CASSPTGGYGYTF
>11|TRBJ1-3|TRBV30
CGQGFRNTIYF
>15|TRBJ2-3|TRBV7-9
CASSWGQGSTDTQYF
>16|TRBJ1-5|TRBV24-1
CATSGSETGDNQPQHF
>19|TRBJ1-3|TRBV7-9
CASTQRFRQSIIEGNTIYF
>13|TRBJ1-5|TRBV18
CASSHTRDQPQHF
>11|TRBJ2-1|TRBV14
CASSQRNEQFF
>15|TRBJ2-5|TRBV7-9
CASSLGEKWEETQYF
>12|TRBJ1-2|TRBV5-3
CARGTGNYGYTF
>14|TRBJ1-2|TRBV6-5
CASSYGAGKSGYTF
>13|TRBJ1-2|TRBV7-2
CASSLNRNYGYTF
>13|TRBJ1-1|TRBV7-9
CASSLVGATEAFF
>13|TRBJ2-5|TRBV5-1
CASSPAGEETQYF
>16|TRBJ2-3|TRBV5-1
CASSSGLAGPWDTQYF
>16|TRBJ2-7|TRBV10-3
CAISDPDRGRSYEQYF
>15|TRBJ1-2|TRBV14
CASSPLLDIDSGYTF
>14|TRBJ2-7|TRBV6-6
CASSYSGELHEQYF
>16|TRBJ2-3|TRBV11-2
CASSLGGRRITDTQYF
>19|TRBJ2-1|TRBV6-6
CASSRTYGTTLGARNEQFF
>12|TRBJ1-2|TRBV12-3/TRBV12-4
CASSLDSYGYTF
>15|TRBJ2-2|TRBV28
CAISTVRGNTGELFF
>14|TRBJ2-3|TRBV7-3
CASSLGGGRDTQYF
>15|TRBJ1-2|TRBV24-1
CATSDQGAGSYGYTF
>14|TRBJ1-5|TRBV6-5
CASIATGGSQPQHF
>13|TRBJ1-6|TRBV19
CASSISVNSPLHF
>16|TRBJ2-1|TRBV5-6
CASSLGTGQRVNEQFF
>14|TRBJ1-3|TRBV3-1/TRBV3-2
CASSYRGSGNTIYF
>10|TRBJ1-2|TRBV6-6
CASSDGTTTF
>15|TRBJ2-7|TRBV27
CASSLGQGSPYEQYF
>14|TRBJ1-4|TRBV2
CASSEGTGDEKLFF
>18|TRBJ2-2|TRBV4-1
CASSQVKAGGPMAGELFF
>17|TRBJ1-6|TRBV5-4
CASSLPRQGAYNSPLHF
>17|TRBJ2-3|TRBV7-2
CASSLTRLAGGTDTQYF
>16|TRBJ1-3|TRBV11-2
CASSYPPGGEGNTIYF